These T cell receptor beta chains were read from a single sample in a study of OX40 agonist ivuxolimab in advanced cancers. Data came from immunoSEQ multiplex PCR; TCRdb stores just in-frame clones and leaves some out. The table has some 61,000 clones, roughly 90% seen once. Source: CD4+ or CD8+ T cells sorted from blood, taken in a trial of the OX40 agonist ivuxolimab. These receptors were obtained from an adult with an advanced solid tumor such as melanoma, head and neck, liver or kidney cancer. Each CDR3 is given with its conserved first and last residue. The order of the fields is D gene, V gene, clone size, J gene, CDR3 protein, CDR3 DNA. D genes are given only for firm matches. A clone size is listed for some rows: how often the clone was seen (once, few, many), or a class if it is expanded.

D: TRBD1; V: TRBV7-9; size: NA; J: TRBJ1-2; CDR3: CASSLIGQGGYGYTF; DNA: TGTGCCAGCAGCTTAATAGGACAGGGGGGCTATGGCTACACCTTC
D: NA; V: TRBV27; size: NA; J: TRBJ1-4; CDR3: CASTPGPNEKLFF; DNA: TGTGCCAGCACCCCTGGCCCTAATGAAAAACTGTTTTTT
D: NA; V: TRBV21-1; size: NA; J: TRBJ1-2; CDR3: CASTIDRGRVLRRSRPYGYTF; DNA: TGTGCCAGCACCATCGACAGGGGGCGAGTTTTACGTCGAAGCCGGCCCTATGGCTACACCTTC
D: NA; V: TRBV4-1; size: NA; J: TRBJ2-6; CDR3: CASSQDRDYVSGANVLTF; DNA: TGCGCCAGCAGCCAAGATCGGGATTACGTCTCTGGGGCCAACGTCCTGACTTTC
D: TRBD1; V: TRBV5-1; size: NA; J: TRBJ2-7; CDR3: CASSLEGQGNEQYF; DNA: TGCGCCAGCAGCTTGGAAGGACAGGGGAACGAGCAGTACTTC
D: NA; V: TRBV30; size: NA; J: TRBJ1-1; CDR3: CAWSISSVMNTEAFF; DNA: TGTGCCTGGAGCATCTCCAGCGTCATGAACACTGAAGCTTTCTTT
D: NA; V: TRBV5-1; size: NA; J: TRBJ2-3; CDR3: CASSFTVTGTDTQYF; DNA: TGCGCCAGCAGCTTTACAGTCACTGGCACAGATACGCAGTATTTT
D: NA; V: TRBV15; size: NA; J: TRBJ2-1; CDR3: CATSRDARDLYNEQFF; DNA: TGTGCCACCAGCAGAGATGCTAGGGACCTGTACAATGAGCAGTTCTTC
D: TRBD1; V: TRBV5-1; size: NA; J: TRBJ1-2; CDR3: CASSETGTGSYGYTF; DNA: TGCGCCAGCAGCGAAACCGGGACAGGGAGCTATGGCTACACCTTC
D: TRBD1; V: TRBV19; size: NA; J: TRBJ1-5; CDR3: CASSGALGTVNQPQHF; DNA: TGTGCCAGTAGCGGAGCTCTCGGGACAGTGAATCAGCCCCAGCATTTT
D: TRBD2; V: TRBV10-3; size: few; J: TRBJ2-1; CDR3: CAISESPARTSGRGDEQFF; DNA: TGTGCCATCAGTGAGTCGCCAGCGCGAACTAGCGGGAGGGGTGATGAGCAGTTCTTC
D: NA; V: TRBV19; size: NA; J: TRBJ2-7; CDR3: CASSMSDSFSYEQYF; DNA: TGTGCCAGTAGTATGTCAGACAGCTTCTCCTACGAGCAGTACTTC
D: TRBD1; V: TRBV10-3; size: NA; J: TRBJ1-2; CDR3: CATSPSGTGGTVDYGYTF; DNA: TGTGCCACCAGCCCCTCCGGGACAGGGGGCACCGTCGACTATGGCTACACCTTC
D: NA; V: TRBV6-1; size: NA; J: TRBJ1-3; CDR3: CASSSTGFGNTIYF; DNA: TGTGCCAGCAGTTCCACAGGGTTCGGAAACACCATATATTTT
D: TRBD2; V: TRBV29-1; size: NA; J: TRBJ2-5; CDR3: CSARGGTSALETQYF; DNA: TGCAGCGCCAGGGGCGGGACTAGCGCCTTAGAGACCCAGTACTTC
D: NA; V: TRBV29-1; size: NA; J: TRBJ2-2; CDR3: CSVQGQRSTGELFF; DNA: TGCAGCGTCCAAGGGCAGAGGTCCACCGGGGAGCTGTTTTTT
D: TRBD2; V: TRBV9; size: once; J: TRBJ2-5; CDR3: CASSVGLLAGLAQETQYF; DNA: TGTGCCAGCAGCGTAGGTTTATTAGCGGGACTAGCCCAAGAGACCCAGTACTTC
D: TRBD1; V: TRBV29-1; size: NA; J: TRBJ2-6; CDR3: CSVGTGGPSGANVLTF; DNA: TGCAGCGTTGGGACAGGGGGCCCCTCTGGGGCCAACGTCCTGACTTTC
D: NA; V: TRBV5-4; size: NA; J: TRBJ2-7; CDR3: CASSLVGSNYEQYF; DNA: TGTGCCAGCAGCTTGGTTGGGAGTAACTACGAGCAGTACTTC
D: TRBD1; V: TRBV18; size: NA; J: TRBJ2-7; CDR3: CASSPDAGGEQYF; DNA: TGTGCCAGCTCACCAGACGCAGGGGGTGAGCAGTACTTC
D: TRBD1; V: TRBV28; size: once; J: TRBJ1-2; CDR3: CASRGQHYGYTF; DNA: TGTGCCAGCAGGGGACAGCACTATGGCTACACCTTC
D: TRBD1; V: TRBV18; size: NA; J: TRBJ2-5; CDR3: CASSPPGQGRGGETQYF; DNA: TGTGCCAGCTCACCACCGGGACAGGGTAGAGGAGGAGAGACCCAGTACTTC
D: NA; V: TRBV25-1; size: NA; J: TRBJ1-3; CDR3: CASSASGRAGNTIYF; DNA: TGTGCCAGCAGTGCGAGCGGAAGGGCTGGAAACACCATATATTTT
D: TRBD1; V: TRBV7-6; size: NA; J: TRBJ2-1; CDR3: CASRPGQGGINEQFF; DNA: TGTGCCAGCAGGCCGGGACAGGGCGGAATAAATGAGCAGTTCTTC
D: TRBD2; V: TRBV27; size: once; J: TRBJ2-1; CDR3: CASSPPSGGAYEQFF; DNA: TGTGCCAGCAGTCCGCCTAGCGGGGGGGCCTATGAGCAGTTCTTC
D: TRBD1; V: TRBV7-8; size: NA; J: TRBJ1-1; CDR3: CASSLGQGTMNTEAFF; DNA: TGTGCCAGCAGCTTAGGACAGGGTACCATGAACACTGAAGCTTTCTTT
D: NA; V: TRBV27; size: NA; J: TRBJ2-5; CDR3: CASSGLEEETQYF; DNA: TGTGCCAGCAGTGGACTTGAGGAAGAGACCCAGTACTTC
D: TRBD1; V: TRBV11-1; size: NA; J: TRBJ2-7; CDR3: CASSLAGTGVYEQYF; DNA: TGTGCCAGCAGCCTCGCCGGGACAGGGGTCTACGAGCAGTACTTC
D: TRBD1; V: TRBV6-5; size: NA; J: TRBJ2-5; CDR3: CASSYSGTGVGETQYF; DNA: TGTGCCAGCAGTTACTCCGGGACAGGGGTCGGGGAGACCCAGTACTTC
D: NA; V: TRBV5-1; size: NA; J: TRBJ1-3; CDR3: CASSLSDTFSGNTIYF; DNA: TGCGCCAGCAGCCTGTCGGACACCTTCTCTGGAAACACCATATATTTT
D: TRBD2; V: TRBV4-2; size: NA; J: TRBJ2-7; CDR3: CASSQGLAGSSSYEQYF; DNA: TGTGCCAGCAGCCAAGGACTAGCGGGAAGTAGCTCCTACGAGCAGTACTTC
D: TRBD2; V: TRBV18; size: NA; J: TRBJ2-4; CDR3: CASSPPLLTGGAKNIQYF; DNA: TGTGCCAGCTCACCACCGTTATTGACCGGGGGGGCCAAAAACATTCAGTACTTC
D: NA; V: TRBV5-1; size: NA; J: TRBJ2-7; CDR3: CASSTQPRDPGDEQYF; DNA: TGCGCCAGCAGCACCCAACCCCGGGACCCGGGGGACGAGCAGTACTTC